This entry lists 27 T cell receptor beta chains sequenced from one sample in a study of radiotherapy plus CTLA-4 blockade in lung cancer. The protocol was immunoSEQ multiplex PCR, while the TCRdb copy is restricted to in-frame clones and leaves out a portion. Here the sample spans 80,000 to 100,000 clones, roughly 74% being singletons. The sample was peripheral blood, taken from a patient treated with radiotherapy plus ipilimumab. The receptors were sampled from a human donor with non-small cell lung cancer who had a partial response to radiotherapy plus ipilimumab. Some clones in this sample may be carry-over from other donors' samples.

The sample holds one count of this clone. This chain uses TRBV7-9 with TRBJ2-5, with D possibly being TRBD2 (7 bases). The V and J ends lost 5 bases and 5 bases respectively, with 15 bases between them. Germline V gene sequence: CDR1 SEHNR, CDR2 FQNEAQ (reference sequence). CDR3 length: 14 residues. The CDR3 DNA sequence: TGTGCCAGCAGCCCACCCCCGGGGGGCGAGACCCAGTACTTC. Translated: CASSPPPGGETQYF. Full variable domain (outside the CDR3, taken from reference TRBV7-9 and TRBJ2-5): DTGVSQNPRHKITKRGQNVTFRCDPISEHNRLYWYRQTLGQGPEFLTYFQNEAQLEKSRLLSDRFSAERPKGSFSTLEIQRTEQGDSAMYLCASSPPPGGETQYFGPGTRLLVL.

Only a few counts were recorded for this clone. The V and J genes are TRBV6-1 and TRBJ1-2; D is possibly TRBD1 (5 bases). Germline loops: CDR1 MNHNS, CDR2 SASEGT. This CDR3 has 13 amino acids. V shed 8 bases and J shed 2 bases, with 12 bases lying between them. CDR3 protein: CASRVTGNYGYTF. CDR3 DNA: TGTGCCAGCCGTGTTACAGGAAACTATGGCTACACCTTC.

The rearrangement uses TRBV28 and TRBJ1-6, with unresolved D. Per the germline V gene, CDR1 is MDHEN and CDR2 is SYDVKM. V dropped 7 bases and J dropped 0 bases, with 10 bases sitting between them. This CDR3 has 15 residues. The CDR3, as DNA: TGTGCCAGCATTAAAGCGAGCTCCTATAATTCACCCCTCCACTTT. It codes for CASIKASSYNSPLHF.

This chain's CDR3 is CAISGPSYNEQFF. The CDR3 DNA reads as TGTGCCATCAGTGGTCCCAGCTACAATGAGCAGTTCTTC. The chain joins TRBV10-3 to TRBJ2-1; the D is unclear. Germline V CDR1 and CDR2: ENHRY, SYGVKD. CDR3 length equals 13 residues. V was shortened by 4 bases and J by 3 bases, with 7 bases between the two germline ends.

The CDR3 region has the DNA TGTGCCAGCAGCTTGGGACAGGGCAGCGACACCATATATTTT. Translating gives CASSLGQGSDTIYF. The rearrangement links TRBV7-9 to TRBJ1-3; 9 bases are shared with TRBD1. This CDR3 is built from 14 residues. J gave up 8 bases and V 3 bases, and 5 bases lay outside the gene matches. Germline assignment: CDR1 SEHNR and CDR2 FQNEAQ (reference sequence).

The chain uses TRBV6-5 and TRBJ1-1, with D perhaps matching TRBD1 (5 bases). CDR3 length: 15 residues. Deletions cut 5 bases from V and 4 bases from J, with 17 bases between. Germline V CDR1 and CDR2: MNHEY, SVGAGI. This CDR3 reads CASSPLTRGGTEAFF. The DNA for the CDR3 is TGTGCCAGCAGTCCCCTTACGCGGGGCGGCACTGAAGCTTTCTTT.

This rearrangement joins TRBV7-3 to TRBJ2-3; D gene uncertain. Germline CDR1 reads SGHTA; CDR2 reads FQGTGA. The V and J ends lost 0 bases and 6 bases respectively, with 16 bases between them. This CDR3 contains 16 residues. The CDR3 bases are TGTGCCAGCAGCTTAACAGACTTACAAGCAAGGGATACGCAGTATTTT. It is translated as CASSLTDLQARDTQYF.

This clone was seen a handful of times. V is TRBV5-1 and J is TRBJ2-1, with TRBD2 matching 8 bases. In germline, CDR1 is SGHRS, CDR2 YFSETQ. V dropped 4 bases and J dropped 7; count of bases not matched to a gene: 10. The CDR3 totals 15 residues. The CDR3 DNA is TGCGCCAGCAGCCCCACCCCGGGGGGGCTTAATGAGCAGTTCTTC. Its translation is CASSPTPGGLNEQFF.

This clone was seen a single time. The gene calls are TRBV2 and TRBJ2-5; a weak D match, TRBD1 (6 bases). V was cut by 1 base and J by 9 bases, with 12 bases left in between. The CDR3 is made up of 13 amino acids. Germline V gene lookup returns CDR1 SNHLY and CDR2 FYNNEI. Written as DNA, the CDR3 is TGTGCCAGCAGTGAAGGAACGTACAGGGCCCAGTACTTC. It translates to CASSEGTYRAQYF.

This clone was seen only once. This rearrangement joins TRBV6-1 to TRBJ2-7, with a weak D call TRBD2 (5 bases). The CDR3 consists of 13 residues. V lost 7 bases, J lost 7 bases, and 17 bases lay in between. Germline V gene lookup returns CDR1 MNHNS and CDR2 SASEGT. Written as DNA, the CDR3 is TGTGCCAGCACCAAGGACTCAACTACGGAGCAGTACTTC. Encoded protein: CASTKDSTTEQYF.

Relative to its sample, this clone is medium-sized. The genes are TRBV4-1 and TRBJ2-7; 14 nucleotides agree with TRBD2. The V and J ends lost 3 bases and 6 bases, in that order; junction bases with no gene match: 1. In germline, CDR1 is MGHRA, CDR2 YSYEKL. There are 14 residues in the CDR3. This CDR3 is CASSQGLAGVEQYF. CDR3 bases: TGCGCCAGCAGCCAGGGACTAGCGGGGGTCGAGCAGTACTTC.

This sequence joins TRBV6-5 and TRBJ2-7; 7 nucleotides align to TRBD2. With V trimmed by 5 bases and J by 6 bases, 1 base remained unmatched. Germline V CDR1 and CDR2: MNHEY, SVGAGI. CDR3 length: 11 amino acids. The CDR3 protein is CASSGGVEQYF. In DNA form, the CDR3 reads TGTGCCAGCAGTGGGGGGGTCGAGCAGTACTTC.

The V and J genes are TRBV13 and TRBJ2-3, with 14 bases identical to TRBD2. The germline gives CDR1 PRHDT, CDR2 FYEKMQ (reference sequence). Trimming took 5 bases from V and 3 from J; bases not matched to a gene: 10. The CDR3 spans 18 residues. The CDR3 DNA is TGTGCCAGCAGCACAGGGACTAGCGGGAGTACGAGGACAGATACGCAGTATTTT. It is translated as CASSTGTSGSTRTDTQYF. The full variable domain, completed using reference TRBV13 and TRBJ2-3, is AAGVIQSPRHLIKEKRETATLKCYPIPRHDTVYWYQQGPGQDPQFLISFYEKMQSDKGSIPDRFSAQQFSDYHSELNMSSLELGDSALYFCASSTGTSGSTRTDTQYFGPGTRLTVL.

This CDR3 reads CASGTGLSNQPQHF. DNA for the CDR3: TGTGCCAGCGGGACAGGGCTTAGCAATCAGCCCCAGCATTTT. The rearrangement uses TRBV2 and TRBJ1-5, with TRBD1 identical over 9 bases. Germline CDR1 reads SNHLY; CDR2 reads FYNNEI. This CDR3 has 14 amino acids. Trimming removed 8 bases from V and 0 bases from J; junction bases left unmatched: 2.

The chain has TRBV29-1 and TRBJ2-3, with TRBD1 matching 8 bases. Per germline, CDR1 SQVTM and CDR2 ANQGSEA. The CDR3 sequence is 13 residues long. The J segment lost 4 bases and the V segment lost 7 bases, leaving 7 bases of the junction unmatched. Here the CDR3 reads CSARGPLADTQYF. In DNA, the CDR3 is TGCAGCGCCAGGGGGCCCCTGGCAGATACGCAGTATTTT.

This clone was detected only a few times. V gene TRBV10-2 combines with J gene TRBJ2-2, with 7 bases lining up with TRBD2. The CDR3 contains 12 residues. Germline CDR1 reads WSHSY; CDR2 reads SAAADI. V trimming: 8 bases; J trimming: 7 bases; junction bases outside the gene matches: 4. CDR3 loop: CASAGEGGELFF. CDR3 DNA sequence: TGCGCCAGCGCGGGAGAAGGCGGGGAGCTGTTTTTT.

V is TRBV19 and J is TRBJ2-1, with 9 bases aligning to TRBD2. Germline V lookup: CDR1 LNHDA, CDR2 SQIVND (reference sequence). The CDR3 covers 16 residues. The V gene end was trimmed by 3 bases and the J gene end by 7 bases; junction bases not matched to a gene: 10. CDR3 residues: CASSIIGREGQNEQFF. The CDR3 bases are TGTGCCAGTAGTATCATCGGGCGGGAGGGCCAAAATGAGCAGTTCTTC. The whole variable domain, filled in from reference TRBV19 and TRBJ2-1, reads DGGITQSPKYLFRKEGQNVTLSCEQNLNHDAMYWYRQDPGQGLRLIYYSQIVNDFQKGDIAEGYSVSREKKESFPLTVTSAQKNPTAFYLCASSIIGREGQNEQFFGPGTRLTVL.

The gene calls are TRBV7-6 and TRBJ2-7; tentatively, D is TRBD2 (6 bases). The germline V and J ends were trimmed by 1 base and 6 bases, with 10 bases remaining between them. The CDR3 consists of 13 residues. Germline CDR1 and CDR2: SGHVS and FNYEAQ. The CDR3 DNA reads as TGTGCCAGCAGCTTAGGGGGGGTAGGCGAGCAGTACTTC. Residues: CASSLGGVGEQYF.

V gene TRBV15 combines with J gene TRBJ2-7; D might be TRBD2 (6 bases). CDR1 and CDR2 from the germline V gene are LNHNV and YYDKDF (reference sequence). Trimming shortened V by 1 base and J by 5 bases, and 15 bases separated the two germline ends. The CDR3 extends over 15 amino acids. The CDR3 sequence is CATSRVLASINEQYF. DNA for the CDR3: TGTGCCACCAGCAGAGTTCTAGCGTCTATCAACGAGCAGTACTTC.

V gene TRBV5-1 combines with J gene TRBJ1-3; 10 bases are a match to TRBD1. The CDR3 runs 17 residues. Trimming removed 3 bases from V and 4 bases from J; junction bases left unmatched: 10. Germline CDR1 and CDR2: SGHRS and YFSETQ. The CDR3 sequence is CASSYGRQGATGNTIYF. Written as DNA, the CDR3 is TGCGCCAGCAGCTACGGAAGACAGGGGGCAACGGGAAACACCATATATTTT.

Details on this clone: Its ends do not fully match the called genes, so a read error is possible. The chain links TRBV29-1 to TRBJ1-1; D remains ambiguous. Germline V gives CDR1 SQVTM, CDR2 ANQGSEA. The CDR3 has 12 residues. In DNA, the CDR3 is TGCAGCGTTGAAGAACGAAACATTGAAGCTTTCTTT. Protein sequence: CSVEERNIEAFF.

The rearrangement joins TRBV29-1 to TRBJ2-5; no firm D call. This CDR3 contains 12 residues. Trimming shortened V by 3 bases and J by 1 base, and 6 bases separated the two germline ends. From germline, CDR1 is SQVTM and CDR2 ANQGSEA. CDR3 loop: CSVDSRQETQYF. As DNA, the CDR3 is TGCAGCGTTGACAGTCGCCAAGAGACCCAGTACTTC.

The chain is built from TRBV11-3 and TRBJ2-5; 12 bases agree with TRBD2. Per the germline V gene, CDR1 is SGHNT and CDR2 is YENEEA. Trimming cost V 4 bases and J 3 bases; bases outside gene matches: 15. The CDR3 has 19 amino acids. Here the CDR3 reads CASSSPKASGGAGKETQYF. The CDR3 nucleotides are TGTGCCAGCAGCTCCCCAAAGGCTAGCGGGGGGGCCGGGAAAGAGACCCAGTACTTC.

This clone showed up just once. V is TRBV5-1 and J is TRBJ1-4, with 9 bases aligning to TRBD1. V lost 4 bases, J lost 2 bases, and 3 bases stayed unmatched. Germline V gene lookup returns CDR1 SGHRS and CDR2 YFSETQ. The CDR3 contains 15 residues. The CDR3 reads CASSRDRGTNEKLFF. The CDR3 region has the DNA TGCGCCAGCAGCCGCGACAGGGGGACTAATGAAAAACTGTTTTTT.

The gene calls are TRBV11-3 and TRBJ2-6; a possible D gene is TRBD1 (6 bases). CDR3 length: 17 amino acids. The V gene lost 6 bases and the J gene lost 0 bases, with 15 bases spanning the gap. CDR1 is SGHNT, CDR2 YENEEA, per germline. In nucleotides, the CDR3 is TGTGCCAGCAGGTTGGCAGGGGCTCCCTCTGGGGCCAACGTCCTGACTTTC. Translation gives CASRLAGAPSGANVLTF.

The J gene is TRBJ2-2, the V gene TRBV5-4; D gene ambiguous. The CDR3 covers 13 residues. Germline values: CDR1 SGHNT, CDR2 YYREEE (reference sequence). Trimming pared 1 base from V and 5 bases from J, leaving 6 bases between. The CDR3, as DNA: TGTGCCAGCAGCTTGCTCGCGACCGGGGAGCTGTTTTTT. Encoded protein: CASSLLATGELFF.

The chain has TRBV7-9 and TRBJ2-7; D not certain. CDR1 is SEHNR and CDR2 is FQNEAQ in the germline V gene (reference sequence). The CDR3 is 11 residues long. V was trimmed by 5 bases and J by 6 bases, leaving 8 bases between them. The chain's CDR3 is CASSRLAEQYF. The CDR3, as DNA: TGTGCCAGCAGCCGACTGGCCGAGCAGTACTTC.